This T cell receptor beta chain was identified during a study of cytomegalovirus exposure and HLA in healthy donors. Details on this clone: Its antigen is unknown.

Study-wide points: The study put 150 to 200 TCR beta chains on its list as cytomegalovirus-associated. Earlier findings revealed that most TCR beta V segments proved productive either about 87% or about 30% of the time. Links to common viral pathogens appeared, in a later analysis, for several of the most significant clusters. Across all donors, roughly uniform sequencing depth was an assumption of the presence/absence analyses.

60 Vbeta and 13 Jbeta primers were used in PCR. The protocol was immunoSEQ multiplex PCR, while the TCRdb copy is restricted to in-frame clones and leaves out a portion. The data show about 84,000 clones, more than 50% seen once. With 4 bases removed from V and 5 bases from J, the gap between germline ends came to 12 bases. The germline gives CDR1 LNHNV, CDR2 YYDKDF (reference sequence). The CDR3 consists of 13 residues. This receptor was obtained from a woman aged 40 to 50 in good health and CMV-seropositive. Sequenced: PBMCs. The rearrangement links TRBV15 to TRBJ2-7, with D perhaps TRBD1 (6 bases). CDR3 nucleotides: TGTGCCACCAGCAACCGCCCAGGGGACGAGCAGTACTTC. This translates into CATSNRPGDEQYF.